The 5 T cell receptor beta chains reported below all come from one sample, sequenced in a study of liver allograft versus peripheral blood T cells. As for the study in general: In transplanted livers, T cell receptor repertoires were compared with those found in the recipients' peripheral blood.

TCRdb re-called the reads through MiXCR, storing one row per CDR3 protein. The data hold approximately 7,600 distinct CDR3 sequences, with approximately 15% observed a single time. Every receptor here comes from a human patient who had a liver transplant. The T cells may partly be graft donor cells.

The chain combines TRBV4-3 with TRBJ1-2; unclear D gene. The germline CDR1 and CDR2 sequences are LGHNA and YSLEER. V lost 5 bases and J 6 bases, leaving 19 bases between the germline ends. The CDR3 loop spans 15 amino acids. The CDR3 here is CASSTTRTSYDGYTF. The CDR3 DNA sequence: TGCGCCAGCAGCACCACCAGGACCTCTTATGATGGCTACACCTTC.

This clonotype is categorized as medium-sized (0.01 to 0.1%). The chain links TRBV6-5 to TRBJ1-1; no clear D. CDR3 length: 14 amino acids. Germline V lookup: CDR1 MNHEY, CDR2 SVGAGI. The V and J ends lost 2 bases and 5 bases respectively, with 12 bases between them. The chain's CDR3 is CASSYAPGRTEAFF. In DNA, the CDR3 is TGTGCCAGCAGTTACGCGCCGGGAAGGACTGAAGCTTTCTTT.

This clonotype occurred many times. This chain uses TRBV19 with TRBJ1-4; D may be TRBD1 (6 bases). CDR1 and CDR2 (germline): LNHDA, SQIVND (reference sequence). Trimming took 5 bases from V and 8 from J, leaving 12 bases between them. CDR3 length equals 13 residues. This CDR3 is CASSSQGSEKLFF. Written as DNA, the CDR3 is TGTGCCAGTAGTTCGCAGGGGTCAGAAAAACTGTTTTTT.

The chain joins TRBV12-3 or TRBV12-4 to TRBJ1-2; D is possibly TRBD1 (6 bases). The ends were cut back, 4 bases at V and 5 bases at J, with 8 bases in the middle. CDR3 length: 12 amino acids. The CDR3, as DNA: TGTGCCAGCAGTTCCCAGGGGTATGGCTACACCTTC. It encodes CASSSQGYGYTF.

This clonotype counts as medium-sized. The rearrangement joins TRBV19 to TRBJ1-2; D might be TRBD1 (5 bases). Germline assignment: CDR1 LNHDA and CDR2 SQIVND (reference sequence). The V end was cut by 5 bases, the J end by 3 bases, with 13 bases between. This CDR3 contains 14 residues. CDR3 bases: TGTGCCAGTAGTCAAAAACCGGGACACTATGGCTACACCTTC. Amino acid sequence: CASSQKPGHYGYTF.